This T cell receptor (beta chain) appears in the sequencing data of a study of blood T cell repertoires in COVID-19. About the study: There were acute and convalescent COVID-19 samples, and they came from the United States, Italy and Spain.

CDR1 is MNHEY and CDR2 is SVGAGI in the germline V gene. With 1 base removed from V and 1 base from J, the gap between germline ends came to 11 bases. This CDR3 region has 16 residues. Original handling: Amplifying reference gene primers gave estimates of nucleated cell counts. Assay used: immunoSEQ multiplex PCR; TCRdb lists only in-frame clones, some missing. The D gene and trimming were derived from the DNA, and the V and J assignments and clone size from that table. The data hold roughly 200,000 clones, with about 85% observed a single time. This rearrangement joins TRBV6-5 to TRBJ2-1; D possibly corresponds to TRBD2 (6 bases). The sequencing sample was made of peripheral blood. The TCR sequence derives from a woman older than 75 with acute or convalescent COVID-19. The DNA of the CDR3 is TGTGCCAGCAGTTACTTGGGCGGGGTATCCTACAATGAGCAGTTCTTC. Protein: CASSYLGGVSYNEQFF.